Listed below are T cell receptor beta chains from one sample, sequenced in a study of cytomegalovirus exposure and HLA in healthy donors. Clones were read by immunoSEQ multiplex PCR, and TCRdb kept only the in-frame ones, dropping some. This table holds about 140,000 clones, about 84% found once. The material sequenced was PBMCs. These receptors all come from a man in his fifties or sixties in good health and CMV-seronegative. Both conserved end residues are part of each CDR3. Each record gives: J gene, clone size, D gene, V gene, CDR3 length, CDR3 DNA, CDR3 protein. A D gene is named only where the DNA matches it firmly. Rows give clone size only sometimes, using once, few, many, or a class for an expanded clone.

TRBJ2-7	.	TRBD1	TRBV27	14	TGTGCCAGCAGTTTATCGGGACAGGGATTCGAGCAGTACTTC	CASSLSGQGFEQYF
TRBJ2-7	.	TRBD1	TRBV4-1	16	TGCGCCAGCAGCCAAGCGACGAACAGGGGGAGCTACGAGCAGTACTTC	CASSQATNRGSYEQYF
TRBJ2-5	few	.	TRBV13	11	TGTGCCAGCAGCTTTTCAGGGACCCAGTACTTC	CASSFSGTQYF
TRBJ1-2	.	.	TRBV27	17	TGTGCCAGCAGTTTATCGGCAGGGGTCGTTCCGGACTATGGCTACACCTTC	CASSLSAGVVPDYGYTF
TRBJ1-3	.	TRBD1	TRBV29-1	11	TGCAGCGCAAAACAGGGGAACACCATATATTTT	CSAKQGNTIYF
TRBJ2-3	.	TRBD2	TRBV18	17	TGTGCCAGCTCACCACGACCCGGGAGGGAGGGCACAGATACGCAGTATTTT	CASSPRPGREGTDTQYF
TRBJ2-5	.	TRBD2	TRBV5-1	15	TGCGCCAGCAGCTTTGGGACTAGCGGACAAGAGACCCAGTACTTC	CASSFGTSGQETQYF
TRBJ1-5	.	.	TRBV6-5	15	TGTGCCAGCAGTTACGACGGGATGGGCAATCAGCCCCAGCATTTT	CASSYDGMGNQPQHF
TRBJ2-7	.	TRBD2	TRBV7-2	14	TGTGCCAGCAGCTTAAATAGCGGGGGTAGCGAGCAGTACTTC	CASSLNSGGSEQYF
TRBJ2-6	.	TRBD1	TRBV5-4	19	TGTGCCAGCAGCGGCTGGGAGGTCAGGGGGCCCTCTGGGGCCAACGTCCTGACTTTC	CASSGWEVRGPSGANVLTF
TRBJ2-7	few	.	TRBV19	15	TGTGCCAGTAGTATAAGTGGCAGGGGCCCCTACGAGCAGTACTTC	CASSISGRGPYEQYF
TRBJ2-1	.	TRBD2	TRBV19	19	TGTGCCAGTACCCCCCTCGGACTAGGATATTGGAGCTCCTACAATGAGCAGTTCTTC	CASTPLGLGYWSSYNEQFF
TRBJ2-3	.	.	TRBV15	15	TGTGCCACCAGCAGAGACAGGACTTCTACAGATACGCAGTATTTT	CATSRDRTSTDTQYF
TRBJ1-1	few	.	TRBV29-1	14	TGCAGCGTTGAAATAGGCGGGGGGAACACTGAAGCTTTCTTT	CSVEIGGGNTEAFF
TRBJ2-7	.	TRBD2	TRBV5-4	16	TGTGCCAGCAGCTTGGAGCTCTCGCGGGGGGCCTACGAGCAGTACTTC	CASSLELSRGAYEQYF
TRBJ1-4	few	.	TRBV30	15	TGTGCCTGGAGTGTAGGGAGGGTTAGGGACGAAAAACTGTTTTTT	CAWSVGRVRDEKLFF
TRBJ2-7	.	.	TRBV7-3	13	TGTGCCAGCAGCCTAACCGGGGCCTACGAGCAGTACTTC	CASSLTGAYEQYF
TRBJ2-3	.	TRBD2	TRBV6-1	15	TGTGCCAGCAGTGAAAGGCGGGGGGGCACAGATACGCAGTATTTT	CASSERRGGTDTQYF
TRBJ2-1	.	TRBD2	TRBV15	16	TGTGCCACCAGCAGGGCACTAGCGGGGGGCGACAATGAGCAGTTCTTC	CATSRALAGGDNEQFF